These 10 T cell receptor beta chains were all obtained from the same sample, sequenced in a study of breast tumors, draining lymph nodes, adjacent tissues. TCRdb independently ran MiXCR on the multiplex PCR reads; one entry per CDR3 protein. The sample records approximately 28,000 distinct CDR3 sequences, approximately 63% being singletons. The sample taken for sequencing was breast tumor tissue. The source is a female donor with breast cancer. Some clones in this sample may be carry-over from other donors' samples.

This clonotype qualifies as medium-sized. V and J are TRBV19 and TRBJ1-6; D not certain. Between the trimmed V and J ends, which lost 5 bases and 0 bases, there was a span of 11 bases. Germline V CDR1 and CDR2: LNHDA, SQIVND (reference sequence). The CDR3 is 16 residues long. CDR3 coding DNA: TGTGCCAGTAGTGAGCGGAAGAGCTCCTATAATTCACCCCTCCACTTT. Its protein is CASSERKSSYNSPLHF.

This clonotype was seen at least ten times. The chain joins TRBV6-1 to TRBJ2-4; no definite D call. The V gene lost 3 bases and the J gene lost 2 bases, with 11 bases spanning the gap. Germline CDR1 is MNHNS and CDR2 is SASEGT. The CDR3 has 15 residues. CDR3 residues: CASSEASASKNIQYF. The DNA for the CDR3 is TGTGCCAGCAGTGAGGCCAGCGCCTCCAAAAACATTCAGTACTTC.

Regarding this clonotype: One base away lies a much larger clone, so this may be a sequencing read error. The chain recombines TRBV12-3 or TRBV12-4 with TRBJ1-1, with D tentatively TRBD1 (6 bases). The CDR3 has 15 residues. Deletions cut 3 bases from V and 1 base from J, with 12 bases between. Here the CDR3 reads CASSFPETGNTEAFF. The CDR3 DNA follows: TGTGCCAGCAGTTTCCCCGAGACAGGGAACACTGAAGCTTTCTTT.

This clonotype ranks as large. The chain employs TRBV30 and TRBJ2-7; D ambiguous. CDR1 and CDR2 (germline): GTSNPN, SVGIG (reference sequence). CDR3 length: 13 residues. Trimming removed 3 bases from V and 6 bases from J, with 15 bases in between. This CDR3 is CAWSMSVTSEQYF. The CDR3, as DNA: TGTGCCTGGAGCATGTCGGTGACCAGCGAGCAGTACTTC.

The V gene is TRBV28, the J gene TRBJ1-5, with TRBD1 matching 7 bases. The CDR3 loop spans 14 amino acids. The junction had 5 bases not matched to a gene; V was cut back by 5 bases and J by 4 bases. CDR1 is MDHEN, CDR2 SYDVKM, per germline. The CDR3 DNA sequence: TGTGCCAGCAGTGCGGACAGGTTTAATCAGCCCCAGCATTTT. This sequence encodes CASSADRFNQPQHF. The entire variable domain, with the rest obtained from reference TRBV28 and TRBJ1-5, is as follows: DVKVTQSSRYLVKRTGEKVFLECVQDMDHENMFWYRQDPGLGLRLIYFSYDVKMKEKGDIPEGYSVSREKKERFSLILESASTNQTSMYLCASSADRFNQPQHFGDGTRLSIL.

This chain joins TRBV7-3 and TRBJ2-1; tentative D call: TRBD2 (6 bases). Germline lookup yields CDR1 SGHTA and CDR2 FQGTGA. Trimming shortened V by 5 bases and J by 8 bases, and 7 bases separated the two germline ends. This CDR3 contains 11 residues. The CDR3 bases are TGTGCCAGCAGCAGGGACTATGAGCAGTTCTTC. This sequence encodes CASSRDYEQFF.

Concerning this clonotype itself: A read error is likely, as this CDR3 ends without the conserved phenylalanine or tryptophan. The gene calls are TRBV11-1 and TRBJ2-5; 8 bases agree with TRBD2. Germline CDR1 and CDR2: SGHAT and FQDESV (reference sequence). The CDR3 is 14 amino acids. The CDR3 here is CVSSRLATQETQYL. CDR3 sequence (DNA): TGTGTCAGCAGCCGACTAGCGACTCAAGAGACCCAGTACCTC.

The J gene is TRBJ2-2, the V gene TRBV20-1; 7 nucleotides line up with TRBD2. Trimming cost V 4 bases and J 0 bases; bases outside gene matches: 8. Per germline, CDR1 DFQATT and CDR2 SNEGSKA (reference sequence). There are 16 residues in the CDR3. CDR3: CSAKVAGVANTGELFF. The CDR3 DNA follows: TGCAGTGCTAAGGTGGCGGGGGTCGCGAACACCGGGGAGCTGTTTTTT.

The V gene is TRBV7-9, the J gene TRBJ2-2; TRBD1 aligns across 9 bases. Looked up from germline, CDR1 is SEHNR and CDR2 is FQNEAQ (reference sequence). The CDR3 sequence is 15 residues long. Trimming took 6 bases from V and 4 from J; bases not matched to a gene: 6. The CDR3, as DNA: TGTGCCAGCAGTCCACAGGGGGCCGTCACCGGGGAGCTGTTTTTT. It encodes CASSPQGAVTGELFF.

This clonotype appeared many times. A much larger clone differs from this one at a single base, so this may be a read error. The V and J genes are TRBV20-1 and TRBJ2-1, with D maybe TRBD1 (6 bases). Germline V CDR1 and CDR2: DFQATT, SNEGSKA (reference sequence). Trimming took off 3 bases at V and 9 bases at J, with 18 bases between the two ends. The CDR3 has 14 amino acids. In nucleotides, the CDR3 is TGCAGTGCTAGGCGCGGGCTCCAGGGGACTGAGCAGTTCTTC. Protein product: CSARRGLQGTEQFF.